One sample yielded the 17 T cell receptor beta chains listed below, sequenced in a study of memory CD4+ T cells and cytomegalovirus serostatus. Measured with immunoSEQ multiplex PCR; TCRdb has only the in-frame clones, and not every one. The top ten hold 0.61% of the sample, which has tens of thousands of clones, 60% to 80% seen once. The sort gate was single viable CD3+CD4+CD8-CD45RO+ cells for memory CD4+ T cells. Material: memory CD4+ T cells from blood. The receptors derive from an adult in good health and CMV-seronegative.

The chain links TRBV5-4 to TRBJ1-1, with D hard to call. Germline V gene sequence: CDR1 SGHNT, CDR2 YYREEE (reference sequence). This CDR3 contains 15 residues. Trimming took off 4 bases at V and 1 base at J, with 14 bases between the two ends. The CDR3 spells CASSPVGVQNTEAFF. The CDR3 DNA follows: TGTGCCAGCAGCCCAGTTGGGGTCCAGAACACTGAAGCTTTCTTT. Looking up the rest from reference TRBV5-4 and TRBJ1-1 gives the full variable domain: ETGVTQSPTHLIKTRGQQVTLRCSSQSGHNTVSWYQQALGQGPQFIFQYYREEENGRGNFPPRFSGLQFPNYSSELNVNALELDDSALYLCASSPVGVQNTEAFFGQGTRLTVV.

The chain employs TRBV10-3 and TRBJ1-2; tentative D call: TRBD1 (6 bases). V lost 4 bases and J lost 4, with 10 bases in between. There are 13 residues in the CDR3. Germline V gene sequence: CDR1 ENHRY, CDR2 SYGVKD. This CDR3 is CAISAETGYGYTF. DNA for the CDR3: TGTGCCATCAGTGCGGAGACAGGCTATGGCTACACCTTC.

The V gene is TRBV6-1, the J gene TRBJ2-5; D call uncertain. Germline CDR1 reads MNHNS; CDR2 reads SASEGT. This CDR3 comprises 15 residues. V shed 0 bases and J shed 0 bases, with 8 bases lying between them. CDR3 amino acids: CASSEALLNQETQYF. CDR3 DNA: TGTGCCAGCAGTGAAGCGCTCTTGAACCAAGAGACCCAGTACTTC.

The chain has TRBV2 and TRBJ2-1; a weak D match, TRBD2 (6 bases). The V end lost 1 base, the J end lost 0 bases, and 10 bases lay between the germline ends. CDR3 size: 16 residues. CDR1 is SNHLY, CDR2 FYNNEI, per germline. CDR3 DNA: TGTGCCAGCAGTGAAGTTGGGGGGAGCTCCTACAATGAGCAGTTCTTC. Protein sequence: CASSEVGGSSYNEQFF.

The chain links TRBV5-8 to TRBJ1-2; D uncertain. Trimming took 5 bases from V and 3 from J, leaving 11 bases between them. From germline, CDR1 is SGHTS and CDR2 YDEGEE. The CDR3 is made up of 13 amino acids. DNA for the CDR3: TGTGCCAGCAGTCCGGGAGGAGACTATGGCTACACCTTC. Translated, it gives CASSPGGDYGYTF.

This chain uses TRBV2 with TRBJ1-4; D remains ambiguous. This CDR3 contains 12 residues. Trimming stripped 7 bases from V and 3 bases from J, with 6 bases between. Germline loops: CDR1 SNHLY, CDR2 FYNNEI. CDR3 coding DNA: TGTGCCAGCAAGGCCCCTAATGAAAAACTGTTTTTT. Translating it yields CASKAPNEKLFF.

The gene calls are TRBV19 and TRBJ1-4, with TRBD1 matching over 7 bases. The V gene's germline CDR1 is LNHDA and CDR2 SQIVND (reference sequence). This CDR3 is 15 amino acids long. The ends lost 6 bases at V and 7 bases at J; junction bases unmatched: 11. As DNA, the CDR3 is TGTGCCAGTAGCCCCAAACGACAGGGTTCTGAAAAACTGTTTTTT. Its translation: CASSPKRQGSEKLFF.

This clone was counted between two and nine times. The rearrangement links TRBV7-9 to TRBJ1-6; D remains unclear. The CDR3 is 15 residues long. Germline loops: CDR1 SEHNR, CDR2 FQNEAQ (reference sequence). With 0 bases removed from V and 6 bases from J, the gap between germline ends came to 9 bases. Here the CDR3 reads CASSLAGSGNSPLHF. The CDR3 DNA is TGTGCCAGCAGCTTAGCGGGGTCCGGTAATTCACCCCTCCACTTT. Combining the CDR3 with reference TRBV7-9 and TRBJ1-6 gives the whole variable domain DTGVSQNPRHKITKRGQNVTFRCDPISEHNRLYWYRQTLGQGPEFLTYFQNEAQLEKSRLLSDRFSAERPKGSFSTLEIQRTEQGDSAMYLCASSLAGSGNSPLHFGNGTRLTVT.

This clone occurred once. This rearrangement joins TRBV7-2 to TRBJ2-4, with 9 bases aligning to TRBD2. This CDR3 contains 20 residues. Germline loops: CDR1 SGHTA, CDR2 FQGNSA. Trimming cost V 0 bases and J 3 bases; bases outside gene matches: 15. CDR3 amino acids: CASSLAPLAGQRGGKNIQYF. CDR3 DNA: TGTGCCAGCAGCTTAGCGCCACTAGCGGGTCAAAGGGGTGGCAAAAACATTCAGTACTTC.

A few counts support this clone. The chain employs TRBV18 and TRBJ2-6; TRBD1 aligns across 7 bases. Germline loops: CDR1 KGHSH, CDR2 LQKENI. CDR3 length: 16 amino acids. Losses at the gene ends were 6 bases for V and 2 bases for J; bases not matched to a gene: 7. CDR3 DNA sequence: TGTGCCAGCTCTGACACCGACAGGGCTGGGGCCAACGTCCTGACTTTC. Encoded protein: CASSDTDRAGANVLTF.

CDR3 nucleotide sequence: TGCAGCGTTGACCGGATACTGGACACTGGAAACACCATATATTTT. This encodes CSVDRILDTGNTIYF. The chain recombines TRBV29-1 with TRBJ1-3, with a possible D match to TRBD1 (5 bases). V gave up 3 bases and J gave up 2 bases, with 14 bases separating them. CDR3 length: 15 amino acids. Per germline, CDR1 SQVTM and CDR2 ANQGSEA.

This chain uses TRBV5-6 with TRBJ2-7, with a possible D match to TRBD1 (5 bases). The CDR3 length is 14 residues. The germline CDR1 and CDR2 sequences are SGHDT and YYEEEE. V was trimmed by 0 bases and J by 0 bases, leaving 7 bases between them. The CDR3 region is CASSLGQNSYEQYF. The CDR3 DNA follows: TGTGCCAGCAGCTTGGGACAGAACTCCTACGAGCAGTACTTC.

The J gene is TRBJ1-2, the V gene TRBV6-1; D unclear. Trimming left V 8 bases short and J 8 bases short, with 15 bases between. The V gene's germline CDR1 is MNHNS and CDR2 SASEGT. The CDR3 is 12 residues long. The CDR3 here is CASDHTIGGYTF. CDR3 bases: TGTGCCAGCGATCACACAATCGGGGGCTACACCTTC.

V is TRBV4-3 and J is TRBJ1-2, with 9 bases lining up with TRBD1. The CDR3 covers 19 residues. Germline trimming cut 3 bases from V and 8 bases from J; bases unmatched to any gene: 22. The germline V gene encodes CDR1 LGHNA and CDR2 YSLEER. The CDR3 bases are TGCGCCAGCAGCCAGCAAAGTATAGGGACAGGGAGGAGGACATCCGGCTACACCTTC. It is translated as CASSQQSIGTGRRTSGYTF.

In its sample, this clone was seen once. J is TRBJ2-7 and V is TRBV6-5; D gene unclear. Germline V gives CDR1 MNHEY, CDR2 SVGAGI. Trimming removed 0 bases from V and 1 base from J, with 10 bases in between. This CDR3 comprises 15 residues. CDR3 nucleotide sequence: TGTGCCAGCAGTTACTCGACCGGCAGGTCCTACGAGCAGTACTTC. This codes for CASSYSTGRSYEQYF.

This chain links TRBV19 with TRBJ1-3, with D perhaps TRBD1 (5 bases). In germline, CDR1 is LNHDA, CDR2 SQIVND (reference sequence). V was pared by 8 bases and J by 0 bases, with 11 bases between. This CDR3 is built from 14 residues. The CDR3, as DNA: TGTGCCAGTGAAACAGGATCCTCTGGAAACACCATATATTTT. Its translation: CASETGSSGNTIYF.

V and J are TRBV25-1 and TRBJ1-2, with a weak D call TRBD1 (6 bases). Germline V gene sequence: CDR1 MGHDK, CDR2 SYGVNS. The CDR3 totals 18 residues. The germline V and J ends were trimmed by 3 bases and 1 base, with 21 bases remaining between them. This CDR3 reads CASSESLPQGRHNYGYTF. For the CDR3, the DNA is TGTGCCAGCAGTGAGTCTCTCCCTCAGGGGCGACATAACTATGGCTACACCTTC.